This TCR beta chain originates from a study of blood T cell repertoires in COVID-19. About the research overall: Spain, Italy and the United States supplied samples that represented acute and convalescent COVID-19. Nucleic acid was either cDNA or gDNA, and it came from T cells, B-cell-depleted T cells, or PBMCs.

Original data processing: Amplification from reference gene primers served as the basis for estimated nucleated cell counts. Only in-frame clones appear in the TCRdb table, and some are missing; sequencing was by immunoSEQ multiplex PCR. V, J and clone size were drawn from that table, and D and trimming were deduced from the DNA. There are 150,000 to 200,000 clones in the sample; 70% to 90% occur only once, and around 2.3% lies in the top ten. The CDR3 totals 14 residues. The trim removed 6 bases at V and 3 bases at J, leaving 5 bases unmatched. CDR1 is MNHEY and CDR2 is SVGAGI in the germline V gene.

The sample was peripheral blood. The chain is built from TRBV6-5 and TRBJ1-3, with 7 bases that match TRBD1. This TCR was sampled from a man aged 35-49 years with active or convalescent COVID-19. CDR3 loop: CASSPDRVGNTIYF. Here the CDR3 DNA reads TGTGCCAGCAGCCCCGACAGGGTTGGAAACACCATATATTTT.